This T cell receptor beta chain appears in the sequencing data of a study of CD8+CD57+ T cells in acquired aplastic anemia (dated by TCRdb to the late 2010s). With regard to the full study: On average, sorted CD4+ and CD8+ cells yielded 3 to 4 ug of extracted DNA, with a range of about 0.19 to 30 ug. CD8+CD57+ expansion was defined as a frequency above the mean frequency observed in healthy subjects.

This clonotype appeared many times. The clone's antigen remains unknown. Within one base of it there is no much larger clone, and no base qualities were kept. Findings and caveats that apply to the study as a whole: Patients and healthy controls showed no significant difference in CD8+ Simpson's diversity (P=0.060). Around 31 CD8+ CDR3 sequences were shared between patients and controls but appeared highly expressed in patients and within their immunodominant clones.

Patients chosen for sequencing had shown expansion of CD8+CD57+ cells by flow cytometry. All patients had severe acquired aplastic anemia diagnosed by International Study of Aplastic Anemia and Agranulocytosis and Camitta criteria. No therapy had been received by the patients at the time of blood sampling. The study deep-sequenced TCR repertoires of sorted CD4+ and CD8+ blood T cells from severe aplastic anemia patients and healthy subjects. Patients were enrolled under clinicaltrials.gov protocols 00001620, 01623167, 00001397, 00071045, 00081523 and 00961064 in the USA. Ficoll-Paque density gradient centrifugation was used to isolate peripheral blood mononuclear cells. CD4+ and CD8+ T cells were sorted by FACS or magnetic beads before DNA extraction. Genomic DNA was used as template for profiling of TCR beta VDJ combinations and CDR3 sequences. An Illumina HiSeq 2000 was used for TCR repertoire sequencing. The authors processed their data as follows. Repertoires were assessed using TRBV/TRBJ rearrangement plots, CDR3 size and DJ length profiles, and Simpson's diversity index. The most abundant DNA sequence in the deep sequencing data was taken as the immunodominant clone. CDR3 amino acid sequences were checked for sharing across subjects and were also compared against the VDJdb database and published repertoires. The raw public data were reprocessed by TCRdb itself: fastp quality trimming at Q25, MiXCR clonotype calling, in-frame beta chains only. Each entry merges the rows of one CDR3 protein and shows their most common DNA and genes. These V and J calls are TCRdb output, not the study's own analysis. The sample table contains 150,000 or so distinct CDR3 sequences; only one count was recorded for 45% to 55% of them. The ten largest clones take up 25% to 40% of the sample.

V is pruned by 8 bases and J by 3 bases, leaving 6 bases of the junction without a gene match. From the cysteine up to the phenylalanine, the CDR3 has a length of 14 residues. Of all the DNA, just the CDR3 is kept, 42 bases in frame from base 1. The specimen sequenced was sorted CD4+, CD8+, or CD8+CD57+ T cells (not recorded which) from PBMCs. The TCR sequence derives from a human donor with aplastic anemia. Here the chain combines TRBV12-3 or TRBV12-4 and TRBJ1-5; a stretch of 8 junction bases matches TRBD1. This receptor carries the CDR3 CASHTGGPNQPQHF. The DNA sequence is given as TGTGCCAGCCACACAGGGGGGCCCAATCAGCCCCAGCATTTT.